These T cell receptor beta chains were read from a single sample in a study of T-cell memory formation after mild COVID-19. TCRdb reprocessed the 5' RACE reads with MiXCR, giving one entry per CDR3 protein. The profile covers about 49,000 distinct CDR3 sequences, with approximately 7.6% appearing a single time and approximately 1.4% taken by the ten largest. The sequenced material came from PBMCs or a T cell subset sorted from them (not recorded which). Receptor source: a man younger than 35 who had mild COVID-19 (a few samples of this study predate the infection). Cell type and time point are not known. CDR3s include the opening cysteine and the closing phenylalanine or tryptophan. D genes are given only for firm matches. A clone size is listed for some rows: how often the clone was seen (once, few, many), or a class if it is expanded.

CDR3: CASRTGTGGPAGELFF
DNA: TGTGCCAGCAGGACCGGGACAGGGGGACCGGCCGGGGAGCTGTTTTTT
V: TRBV12-3/TRBV12-4
D: TRBD1
size: many
J: TRBJ2-2

CDR3: CSATGNPSYGYTF
DNA: TGCAGTGCCACAGGGAACCCTAGCTATGGCTACACCTTC
V: TRBV20-1
D: NA
size: NA
J: TRBJ1-2

CDR3: CASTPSSSGEQFF
DNA: TGTGCCAGCACCCCATCCAGCTCCGGTGAGCAGTTCTTC
V: TRBV7-2
D: NA
size: medium-sized
J: TRBJ2-1

CDR3: CSASMGGPSGELFF
DNA: TGCAGTGCTAGTATGGGGGGGCCGTCCGGGGAGCTGTTTTTT
V: TRBV20-1
D: NA
size: many
J: TRBJ2-2

CDR3: CASSVAGASTDTQYF
DNA: TGTGCCAGCAGCGTCGCGGGGGCCAGCACAGATACGCAGTATTTT
V: TRBV9
D: NA
size: NA
J: TRBJ2-3

CDR3: CASSSGTFSSYNEQFF
DNA: TGCGCCAGCAGCTCCGGGACTTTCAGCTCCTACAATGAGCAGTTCTTC
V: TRBV5-1
D: NA
size: many
J: TRBJ2-1

CDR3: CASSPPGSLSSYEQYF
DNA: TGTGCCAGCTCACCACCGGGCAGCCTGAGCTCCTACGAGCAGTACTTC
V: TRBV18
D: NA
size: few
J: TRBJ2-7

CDR3: CSARDHLNTGELFF
DNA: TGCAGTGCCAGGGACCACTTGAACACCGGGGAGCTGTTTTTT
V: TRBV20-1
D: NA
size: few
J: TRBJ2-2

CDR3: CASSWGGEQFF
DNA: TGTGCCAGCAGCTGGGGAGGTGAGCAGTTCTTC
V: TRBV2
D: NA
size: few
J: TRBJ2-1

CDR3: CASSLEAGTRETQYF
DNA: TGCGCCAGCAGCTTGGAAGCGGGGACTCGAGAGACCCAGTACTTC
V: TRBV5-1
D: TRBD2
size: many
J: TRBJ2-5

CDR3: CASSQKTSGSVETQYF
DNA: TGCGCCAGCAGCCAGAAGACTAGCGGGTCAGTCGAGACCCAGTACTTC
V: TRBV5-1
D: TRBD2
size: many
J: TRBJ2-5

CDR3: CSARDYSGGYNEQFF
DNA: TGCAGTGCTAGAGATTACAGCGGGGGTTACAATGAGCAGTTCTTC
V: TRBV20-1
D: TRBD2
size: few
J: TRBJ2-1

CDR3: CATSRDLFLEKLFF
DNA: TGTGCCACCAGCAGAGATCTTTTCTTGGAAAAACTGTTTTTT
V: TRBV15
D: NA
size: few
J: TRBJ1-4

CDR3: CASSQDPKGTGANVLTF
DNA: TGCGCCAGCAGCCAAGATCCGAAGGGGACTGGGGCCAACGTCCTGACTTTC
V: TRBV4-3
D: NA
size: NA
J: TRBJ2-6

CDR3: CASSHGTGDFQETQYF
DNA: TGTGCCAGCAGCCACGGGACAGGGGACTTCCAAGAGACCCAGTACTTC
V: TRBV13
D: TRBD1
size: many
J: TRBJ2-5

CDR3: CASSSAGGRETQYF
DNA: TGTGCCAGCAGCTCTGCGGGGGGTCGGGAGACCCAGTACTTC
V: TRBV7-2
D: TRBD2
size: many
J: TRBJ2-5

CDR3: CASSEDRSNYGYTF
DNA: TGTGCCAGCAGCGAGGACAGATCGAACTATGGCTACACCTTC
V: TRBV11-1
D: NA
size: many
J: TRBJ1-2

CDR3: CSARGSGGGNEQFF
DNA: TGCAGTGCTAGAGGTTCCGGGGGGGGTAATGAGCAGTTCTTC
V: TRBV20-1
D: TRBD2
size: few
J: TRBJ2-1

CDR3: CASSFNTGELFF
DNA: TGTGCCAGCAGCTTCAACACCGGGGAGCTGTTTTTT
V: TRBV7-3
D: NA
size: few
J: TRBJ2-2

CDR3: CASSVGTVLRHSPLHF
DNA: NA
V: TRBV7-8
D: NA
size: NA
J: TRBJ1-6

CDR3: CSASSWADTQYF
DNA: TGCAGTGCTAGCTCTTGGGCAGATACGCAGTATTTT
V: TRBV20-1
D: NA
size: few
J: TRBJ2-3

CDR3: CSALPPFSGRRTQYF
DNA: TGCAGTGCTCTACCACCGTTTTCTGGTCGTCGGACGCAGTATTTT
V: TRBV20-1
D: NA
size: NA
J: TRBJ2-3

CDR3: CASSFLAGYNEQFF
DNA: TGTGCCAGCAGCTTTCTAGCGGGGTACAATGAGCAGTTCTTC
V: TRBV7-2
D: TRBD2
size: many
J: TRBJ2-1

CDR3: CSAKGTGHTDTQYF
DNA: TGCAGTGCTAAGGGGACAGGCCACACAGATACGCAGTATTTT
V: TRBV20-1
D: TRBD1
size: many
J: TRBJ2-3

CDR3: CASSLTSGNTGELFF
DNA: TGTGCCAGCAGCTTAACCTCAGGGAACACCGGGGAGCTGTTTTTT
V: TRBV7-9
D: NA
size: many
J: TRBJ2-2

CDR3: CASSPVRSGTQYF
DNA: TGTGCCAGCAGCCCAGTGAGGTCGGGGACCCAGTACTTC
V: TRBV7-2
D: NA
size: NA
J: TRBJ2-5

CDR3: CASSRNRHTGELFF
DNA: TGTGCCAGCAGCCGTAATCGGCACACCGGGGAGCTGTTTTTT
V: TRBV7-2
D: NA
size: few
J: TRBJ2-2

CDR3: CASSSIGEGPQHF
DNA: TGTGCCAGCAGCTCTATCGGTGAGGGGCCCCAGCATTTT
V: TRBV12-3/TRBV12-4
D: NA
size: NA
J: TRBJ1-5

CDR3: CSATGTYTEAFF
DNA: TGCAGTGCAACGGGGACGTACACTGAAGCTTTCTTT
V: TRBV20-1
D: NA
size: NA
J: TRBJ1-1

CDR3: CASSFKRGYRETQYF
DNA: TGTGCCAGCAGCTTTAAGCGGGGGTACCGGGAGACCCAGTACTTC
V: TRBV7-2
D: TRBD2
size: many
J: TRBJ2-5

CDR3: CASSLGPNNSPLHF
DNA: TGTGCCAGCAGCTTGGGACCCAATAATTCACCCCTCCACTTT
V: TRBV7-2
D: NA
size: many
J: TRBJ1-6

CDR3: CASSPNSGSNSPLHF
DNA: TGTGCCAGCAGTCCGAATTCAGGGTCGAATTCACCCCTCCACTTT
V: TRBV12-3/TRBV12-4
D: NA
size: few
J: TRBJ1-6

CDR3: CASSQPGGREVETQYF
DNA: TGTGCCAGCAGCCAGCCGGGAGGTAGGGAGGTAGAGACCCAGTACTTC
V: TRBV4-2
D: TRBD2
size: NA
J: TRBJ2-5

CDR3: CASSLRVSEETQYF
DNA: TGTGCCAGCAGCTTACGTGTAAGCGAAGAGACCCAGTACTTC
V: TRBV7-2
D: NA
size: few
J: TRBJ2-5

CDR3: CATRGTETQYF
DNA: TGTGCCACCCGGGGGACGGAGACCCAGTACTTC
V: TRBV28
D: NA
size: few
J: TRBJ2-5